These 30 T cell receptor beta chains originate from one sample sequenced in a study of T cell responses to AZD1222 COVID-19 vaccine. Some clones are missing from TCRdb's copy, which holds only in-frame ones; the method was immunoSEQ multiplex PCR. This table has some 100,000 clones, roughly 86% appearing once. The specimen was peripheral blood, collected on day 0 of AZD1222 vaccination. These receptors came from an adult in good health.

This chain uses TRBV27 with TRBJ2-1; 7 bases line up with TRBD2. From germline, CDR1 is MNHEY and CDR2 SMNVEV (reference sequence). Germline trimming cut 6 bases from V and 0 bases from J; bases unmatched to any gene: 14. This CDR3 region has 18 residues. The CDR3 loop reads CASSPASGQISSYNEQFF. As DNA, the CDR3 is TGTGCCAGCAGCCCCGCTAGCGGCCAAATCAGCTCCTACAATGAGCAGTTCTTC.

The CDR3 nucleotides are TGTGCCAGCAGGAGGAGCAGGGGGCCAGATACGCAGTATTTT. It is translated as CASRRSRGPDTQYF. The chain combines TRBV7-2 with TRBJ2-3, with 8 bases matching TRBD1. CDR3 size: 14 residues. V was pared by 6 bases and J by 4 bases, with 6 bases of the junction left unmatched. Looked up from germline, CDR1 is SGHTA and CDR2 is FQGNSA.

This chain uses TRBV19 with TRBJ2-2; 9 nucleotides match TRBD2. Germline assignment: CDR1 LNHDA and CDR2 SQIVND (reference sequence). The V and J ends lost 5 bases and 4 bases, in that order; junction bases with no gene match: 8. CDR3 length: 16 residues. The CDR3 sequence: CASSPLAGVFTGELFF. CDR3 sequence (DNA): TGTGCCAGTAGTCCCTTAGCGGGAGTGTTCACCGGGGAGCTGTTTTTT. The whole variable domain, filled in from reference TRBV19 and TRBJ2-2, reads DGGITQSPKYLFRKEGQNVTLSCEQNLNHDAMYWYRQDPGQGLRLIYYSQIVNDFQKGDIAEGYSVSREKKESFPLTVTSAQKNPTAFYLCASSPLAGVFTGELFFGEGSRLTVL.

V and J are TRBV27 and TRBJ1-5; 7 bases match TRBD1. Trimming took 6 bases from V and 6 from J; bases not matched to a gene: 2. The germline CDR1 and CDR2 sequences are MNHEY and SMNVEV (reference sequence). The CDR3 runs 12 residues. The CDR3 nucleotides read TGTGCCAGCAGCGACAGGGTTCAGCCCCAGCATTTT. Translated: CASSDRVQPQHF.

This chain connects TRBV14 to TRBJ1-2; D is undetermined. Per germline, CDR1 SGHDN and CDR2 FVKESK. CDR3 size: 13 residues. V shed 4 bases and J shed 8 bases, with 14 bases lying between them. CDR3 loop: CASSPSASRGYTF. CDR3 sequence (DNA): TGTGCCAGCAGCCCATCCGCCAGCCGCGGCTACACCTTC.

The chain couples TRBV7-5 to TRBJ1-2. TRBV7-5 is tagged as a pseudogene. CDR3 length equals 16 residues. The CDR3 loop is CARSTYLGGPRHGYTF. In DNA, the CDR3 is TGTGCCAGAAGCACCTACCTGGGGGGGCCCAGGCATGGCTACACCTTC.

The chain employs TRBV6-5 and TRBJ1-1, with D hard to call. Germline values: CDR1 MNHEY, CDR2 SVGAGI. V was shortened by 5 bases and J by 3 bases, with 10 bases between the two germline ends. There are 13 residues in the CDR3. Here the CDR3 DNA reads TGTGCCAGCAGTCCAAGCACCTACACTGAAGCTTTCTTT. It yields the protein CASSPSTYTEAFF.

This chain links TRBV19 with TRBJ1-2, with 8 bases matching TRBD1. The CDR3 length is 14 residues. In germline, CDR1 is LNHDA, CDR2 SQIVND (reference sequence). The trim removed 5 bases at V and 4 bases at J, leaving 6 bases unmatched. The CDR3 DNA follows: TGTGCCAGTAGTTCGCAGGGGGCTGGCTATGGCTACACCTTC. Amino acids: CASSSQGAGYGYTF.

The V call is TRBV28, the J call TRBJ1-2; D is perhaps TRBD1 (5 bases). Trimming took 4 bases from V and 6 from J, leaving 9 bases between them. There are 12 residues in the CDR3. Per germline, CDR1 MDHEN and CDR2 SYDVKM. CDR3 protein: CASSSRDHGYTF. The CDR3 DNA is TGTGCCAGCAGTTCCAGGGACCATGGCTACACCTTC.

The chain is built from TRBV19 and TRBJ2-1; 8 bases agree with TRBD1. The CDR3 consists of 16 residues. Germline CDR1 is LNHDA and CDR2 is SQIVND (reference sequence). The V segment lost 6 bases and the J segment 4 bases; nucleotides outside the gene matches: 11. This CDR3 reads CASRNIRGLSYNEQFF. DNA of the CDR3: TGTGCCAGTAGAAACATCAGGGGGCTAAGTTACAATGAGCAGTTCTTC.

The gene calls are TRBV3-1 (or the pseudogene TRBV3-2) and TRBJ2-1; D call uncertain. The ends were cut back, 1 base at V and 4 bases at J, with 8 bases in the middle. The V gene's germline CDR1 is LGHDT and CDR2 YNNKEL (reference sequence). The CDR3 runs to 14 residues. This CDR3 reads CASSQALSYNEQFF. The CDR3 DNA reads TGTGCCAGCAGCCAAGCACTGTCTTACAATGAGCAGTTCTTC.

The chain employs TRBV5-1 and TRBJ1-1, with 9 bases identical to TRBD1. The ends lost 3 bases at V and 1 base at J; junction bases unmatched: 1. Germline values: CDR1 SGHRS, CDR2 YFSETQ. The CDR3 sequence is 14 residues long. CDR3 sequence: CASSWTGANTEAFF. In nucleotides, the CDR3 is TGCGCCAGCAGCTGGACAGGGGCGAACACTGAAGCTTTCTTT.

The CDR3 nucleotides are TGTGCCAGCAGTTATGGCTTTGGGGATCAGCCCCAGCATTTT. Encoded protein: CASSYGFGDQPQHF. The rearrangement joins TRBV6-5 to TRBJ1-5; D not resolved. Trimming removed 3 bases at V and 5 bases at J, with 11 bases between. Germline V CDR1 and CDR2: MNHEY, SVGAGI. The CDR3 contains 14 residues.

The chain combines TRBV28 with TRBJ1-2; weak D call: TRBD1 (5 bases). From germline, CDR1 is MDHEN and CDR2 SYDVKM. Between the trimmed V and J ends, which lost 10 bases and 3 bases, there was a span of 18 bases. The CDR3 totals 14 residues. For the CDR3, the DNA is TGTGCCATCATGGGACCGGGGGGTCACTATGGCTACACCTTC. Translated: CAIMGPGGHYGYTF.

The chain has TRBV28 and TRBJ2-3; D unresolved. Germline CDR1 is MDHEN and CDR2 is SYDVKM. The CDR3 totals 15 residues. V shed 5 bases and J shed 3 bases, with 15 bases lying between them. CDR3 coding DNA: TGTGCCAGCAGTACCCTCGGCGTTAGGACAGATACGCAGTATTTT. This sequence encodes CASSTLGVRTDTQYF.

This chain's CDR3 is CASSFGGRGGTEAFF. CDR3 bases: TGTGCCAGCAGCTTTGGTGGCAGGGGAGGCACTGAAGCTTTCTTT. The rearrangement joins TRBV5-6 to TRBJ1-1, with D possibly TRBD1 on 6 matching bases. Trimming took 2 bases from V and 4 from J, leaving 15 bases between them. The CDR3 runs to 15 residues. The V gene's germline CDR1 is SGHDT and CDR2 YYEEEE. Filled out from reference TRBV5-6 and TRBJ1-1, the complete variable domain reads DAGVTQSPTHLIKTRGQQVTLRCSPKSGHDTVSWYQQALGQGPQFIFQYYEEEERQRGNFPDRFSGHQFPNYSSELNVNALLLGDSALYLCASSFGGRGGTEAFFGQGTRLTVV.

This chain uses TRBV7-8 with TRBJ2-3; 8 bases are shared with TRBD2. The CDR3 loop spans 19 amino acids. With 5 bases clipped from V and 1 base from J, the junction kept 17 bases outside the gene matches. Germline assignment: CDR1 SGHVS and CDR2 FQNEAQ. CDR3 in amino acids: CASSGGADTSGRRTDTQYF. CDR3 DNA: TGTGCCAGCAGCGGGGGGGCGGATACTAGCGGCCGGCGCACAGATACGCAGTATTTT.

CDR3 in amino acids: CSAVTEGGYTF. CDR3 in DNA: TGCAGTGCCGTAACGGAAGGCGGCTACACCTTC. The rearrangement joins TRBV20-1 to TRBJ1-2; D remains unclear. The CDR3 spans 11 residues. The ends were cut back, 6 bases at V and 8 bases at J, with 13 bases in the middle. Germline V gene data show CDR1 as DFQATT and CDR2 as SNEGSKA (reference sequence).

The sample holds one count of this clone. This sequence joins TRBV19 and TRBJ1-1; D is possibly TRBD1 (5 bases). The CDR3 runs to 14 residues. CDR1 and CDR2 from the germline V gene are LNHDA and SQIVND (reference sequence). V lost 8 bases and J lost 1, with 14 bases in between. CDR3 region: CASATGRTNTEAFF. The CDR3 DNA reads TGTGCCAGTGCTACGGGACGGACGAACACTGAAGCTTTCTTT. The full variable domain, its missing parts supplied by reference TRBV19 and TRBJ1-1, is DGGITQSPKYLFRKEGQNVTLSCEQNLNHDAMYWYRQDPGQGLRLIYYSQIVNDFQKGDIAEGYSVSREKKESFPLTVTSAQKNPTAFYLCASATGRTNTEAFFGQGTRLTVV.

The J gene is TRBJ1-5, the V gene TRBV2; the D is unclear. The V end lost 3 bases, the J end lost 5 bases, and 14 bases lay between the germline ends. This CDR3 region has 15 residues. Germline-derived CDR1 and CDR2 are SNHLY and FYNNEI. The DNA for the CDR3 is TGTGCCAGCAGTGAGGGAACAGCCCATTATCAGCCCCAGCATTTT. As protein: CASSEGTAHYQPQHF.

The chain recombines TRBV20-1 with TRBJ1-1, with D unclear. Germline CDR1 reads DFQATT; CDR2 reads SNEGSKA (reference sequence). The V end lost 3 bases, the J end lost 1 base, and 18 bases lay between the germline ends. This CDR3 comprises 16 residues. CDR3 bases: TGCAGTGCTAGTATAGACGGAACCTGGGGGAACACTGAAGCTTTCTTT. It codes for CSASIDGTWGNTEAFF.

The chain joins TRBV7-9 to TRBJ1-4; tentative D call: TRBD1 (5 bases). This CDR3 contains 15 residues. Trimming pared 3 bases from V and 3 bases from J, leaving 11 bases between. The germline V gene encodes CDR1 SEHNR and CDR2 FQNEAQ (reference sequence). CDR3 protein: CASSLLTESNEKLFF. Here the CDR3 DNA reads TGTGCCAGCAGCTTGTTGACAGAATCTAATGAAAAACTGTTTTTT. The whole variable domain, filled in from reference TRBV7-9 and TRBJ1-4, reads DTGVSQNPRHKITKRGQNVTFRCDPISEHNRLYWYRQTLGQGPEFLTYFQNEAQLEKSRLLSDRFSAERPKGSFSTLEIQRTEQGDSAMYLCASSLLTESNEKLFFGSGTQLSVL.

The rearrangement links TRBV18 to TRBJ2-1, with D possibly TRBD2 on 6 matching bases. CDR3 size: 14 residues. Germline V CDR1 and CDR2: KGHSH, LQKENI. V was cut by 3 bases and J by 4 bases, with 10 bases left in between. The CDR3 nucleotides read TGTGCCAGCTCACCGGGACTGTCTTACAATGAGCAGTTCTTC. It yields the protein CASSPGLSYNEQFF.

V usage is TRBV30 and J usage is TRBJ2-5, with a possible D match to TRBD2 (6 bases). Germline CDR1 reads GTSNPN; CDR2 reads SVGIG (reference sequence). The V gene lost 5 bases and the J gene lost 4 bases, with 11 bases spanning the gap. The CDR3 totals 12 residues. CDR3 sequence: CAWASDAETQYF. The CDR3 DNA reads TGTGCCTGGGCTAGCGACGCAGAGACCCAGTACTTC.

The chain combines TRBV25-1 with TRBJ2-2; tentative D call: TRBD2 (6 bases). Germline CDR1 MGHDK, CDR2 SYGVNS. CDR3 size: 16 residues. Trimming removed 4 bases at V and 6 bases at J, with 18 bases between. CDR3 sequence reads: CASSGIGGNRPGELFF. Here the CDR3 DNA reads TGTGCCAGCAGTGGGATTGGGGGGAACCGGCCCGGGGAGCTGTTTTTT.

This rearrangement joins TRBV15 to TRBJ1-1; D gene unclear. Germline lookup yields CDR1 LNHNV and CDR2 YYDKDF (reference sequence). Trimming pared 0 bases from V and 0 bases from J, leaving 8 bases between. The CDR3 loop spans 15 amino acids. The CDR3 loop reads CATSRDPGVNTEAFF. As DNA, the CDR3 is TGTGCCACCAGCAGAGATCCCGGGGTGAACACTGAAGCTTTCTTT. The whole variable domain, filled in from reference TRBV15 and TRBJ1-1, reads DAMVIQNPRYQVTQFGKPVTLSCSQTLNHNVMYWYQQKSSQAPKLLFHYYDKDFNNEADTPDNFQSRRPNTSFCFLDIRSPGLGDTAMYLCATSRDPGVNTEAFFGQGTRLTVV.

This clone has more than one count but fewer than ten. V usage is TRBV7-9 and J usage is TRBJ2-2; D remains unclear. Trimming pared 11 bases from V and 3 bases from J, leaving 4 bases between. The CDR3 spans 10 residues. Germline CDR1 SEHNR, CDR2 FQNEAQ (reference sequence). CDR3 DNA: TGTGCCGGCGACACCGGGGAGCTGTTTTTT. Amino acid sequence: CAGDTGELFF.

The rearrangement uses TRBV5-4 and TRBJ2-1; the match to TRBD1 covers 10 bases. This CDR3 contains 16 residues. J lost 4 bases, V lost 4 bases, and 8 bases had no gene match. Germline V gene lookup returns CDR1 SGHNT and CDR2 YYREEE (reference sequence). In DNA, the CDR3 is TGTGCCAGCAGCAGAGCCGGGACAGGGGATTACAATGAGCAGTTCTTC. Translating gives CASSRAGTGDYNEQFF.

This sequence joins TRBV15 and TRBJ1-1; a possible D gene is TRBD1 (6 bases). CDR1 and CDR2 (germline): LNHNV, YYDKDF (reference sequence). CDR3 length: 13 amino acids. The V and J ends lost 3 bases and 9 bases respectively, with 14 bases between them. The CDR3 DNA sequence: TGTGCCACCAGCAGCCGCGAGGGGGGTCAAGCTTTCTTT. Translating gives CATSSREGGQAFF.

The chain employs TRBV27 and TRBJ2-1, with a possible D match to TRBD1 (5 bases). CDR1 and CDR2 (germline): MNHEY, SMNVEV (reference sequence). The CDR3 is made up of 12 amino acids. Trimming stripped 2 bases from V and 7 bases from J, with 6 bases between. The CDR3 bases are TGTGCCAGCAGTTTAGGGGCGAATGAGCAGTTCTTC. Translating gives CASSLGANEQFF.